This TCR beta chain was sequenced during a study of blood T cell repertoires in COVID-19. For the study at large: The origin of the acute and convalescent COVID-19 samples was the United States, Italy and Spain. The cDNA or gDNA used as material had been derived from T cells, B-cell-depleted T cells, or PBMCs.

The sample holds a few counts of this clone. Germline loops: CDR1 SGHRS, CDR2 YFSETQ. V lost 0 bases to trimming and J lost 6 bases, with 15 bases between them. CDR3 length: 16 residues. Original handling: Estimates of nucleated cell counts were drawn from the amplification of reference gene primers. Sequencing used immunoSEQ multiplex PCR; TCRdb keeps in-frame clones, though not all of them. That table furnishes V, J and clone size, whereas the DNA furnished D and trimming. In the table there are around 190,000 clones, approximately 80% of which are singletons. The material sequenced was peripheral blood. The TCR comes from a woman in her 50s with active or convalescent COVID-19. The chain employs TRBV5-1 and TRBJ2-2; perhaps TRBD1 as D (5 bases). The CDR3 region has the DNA TGCGCCAGCAGCTTGGCGGGTAGCAGGGCGGCCGGGGAGCTGTTTTTT. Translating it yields CASSLAGSRAAGELFF.